This TCR beta chain was captured by sequencing in a study of blood T cell repertoires in COVID-19. At the level of the study: Whether acute or convalescent, the COVID-19 samples came from the United States, Italy and Spain.

Here immunoSEQ multiplex PCR was the method, and the copy in TCRdb shows in-frame clones only, minus some. Among around 120,000 clones, around 76% were seen once, and the ten largest hold roughly 2%. CDR3 length equals 19 residues. Unmatched junction bases numbered 14, after V lost 3 bases and J lost 2 bases. Looked up from germline, CDR1 is LNHDA and CDR2 is SQIVND (reference sequence). V and J are TRBV19 and TRBJ1-5; 9 positions match TRBD1. What was sequenced was peripheral blood. This clonotype originated in a man between 70 and 80 years old with acute or convalescent COVID-19. The CDR3 here is CASSIIRGTGTLGNQPQHF. DNA of the CDR3: TGTGCCAGTAGTATTATTAGGGGGACAGGGACGTTGGGCAATCAGCCCCAGCATTTT.